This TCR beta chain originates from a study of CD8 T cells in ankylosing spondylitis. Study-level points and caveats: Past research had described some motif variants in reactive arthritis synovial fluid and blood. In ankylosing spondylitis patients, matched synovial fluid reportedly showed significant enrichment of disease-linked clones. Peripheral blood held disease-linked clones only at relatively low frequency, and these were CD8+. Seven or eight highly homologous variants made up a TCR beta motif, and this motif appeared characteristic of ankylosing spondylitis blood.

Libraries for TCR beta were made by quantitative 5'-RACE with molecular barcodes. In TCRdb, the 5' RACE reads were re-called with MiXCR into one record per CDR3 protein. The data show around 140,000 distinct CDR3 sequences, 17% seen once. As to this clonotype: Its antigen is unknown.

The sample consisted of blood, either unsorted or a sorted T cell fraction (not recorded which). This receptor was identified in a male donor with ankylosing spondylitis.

The CDR3 DNA reads as TGTGCCAGCAGCCAAGATTCGGGGGTTGGATCACCCCTCCACTTT. Translated, it gives CASSQDSGVGSPLHF. The chain joins TRBV3-1 to TRBJ1-6; TRBD1 is a possible D gene (5 bases). V lost 0 bases, J lost 10 bases, and 13 bases lay in between. Germline lookup yields CDR1 LGHDT and CDR2 YNNKEL (reference sequence). This CDR3 comprises 15 residues.